These 2 T cell receptor beta chains originate from one sample sequenced in a study of T cell clonality in common variable immunodeficiency. Method: immunoSEQ multiplex PCR; TCRdb's copy keeps in-frame clones and lacks some. Recorded here are about 40,000 clones, with no singletons, and the ten leading clones hold about 3.6%. Sequenced input: peripheral blood mononuclear cells. Receptors were obtained from a person between 18 and 75 years old in good health.

This clone was recorded many times. The sequenced fragment ends 3 residues before the CDR3 boundary, so the rest is inferred from the germline J gene. The chain is built from TRBV19 and TRBJ1-2; weak D call: TRBD1 (5 bases). Trimming pared 1 base from V and 5 bases from J, leaving 11 bases between. Germline V gene sequence: CDR1 LNHDA, CDR2 SQIVND (reference sequence). CDR3 length: 14 residues. CDR3 bases read: TGTGCCAGTAGTATAGCTGGTCGGGGGTATGGC. This sequence encodes CASSIAGRGYG. The entire CDR3 reads CASSIAGRGYGYTF. Full variable domain (rest looked up from reference TRBV19 and TRBJ1-2): DGGITQSPKYLFRKEGQNVTLSCEQNLNHDAMYWYRQDPGQGLRLIYYSQIVNDFQKGDIAEGYSVSREKKESFPLTVTSAQKNPTAFYLCASSIAGRGYGYTFGSGTRLTVV.

This clone was picked up many times. The CDR3 end lies 3 residues beyond the end of the read and is filled in from the germline J gene. V is TRBV7-9 and J is TRBJ2-7; the D gene is possibly TRBD1 (5 bases). V lost 5 bases and J 6 bases, leaving 20 bases between the germline ends. The CDR3 is made up of 15 amino acids. Germline lookup yields CDR1 SEHNR and CDR2 FQNEAQ (reference sequence). The DNA read from the CDR3 is TGTGCCAGCAGCCTAGGGGCAGGTTTGTTCATCGAG. Translation gives CASSLGAGLFIE. The entire CDR3 sequence reads CASSLGAGLFIEQYF.